This T cell receptor beta chain was captured in a study of PD-L1 blockade in urothelial cancer. TCRdb's table, derived via immunoSEQ multiplex PCR, lists solely in-frame clones and lacks some. The repertoire holds over 50,000 clones, with around 83% as singletons. This CDR3 is built from 11 residues. Germline V CDR1 and CDR2: LNHNV, YYDKDF (reference sequence). V was cut by 4 bases and J by 5 bases, with 4 bases left in between. The chain links TRBV15 to TRBJ2-3, with no clear D. The sequence was collected from a middle-aged man with urothelial cancer. This material consisted of PBMCs, taken around atezolizumab (anti-PD-L1) treatment. For the CDR3, the DNA is TGTGCCACCAGCATGCGAGATACGCAGTATTTT. Encoded protein: CATSMRDTQYF. The full variable domain, with the rest looked up from reference TRBV15 and TRBJ2-3, is DAMVIQNPRYQVTQFGKPVTLSCSQTLNHNVMYWYQQKSSQAPKLLFHYYDKDFNNEADTPDNFQSRRPNTSFCFLDIRSPGLGDTAMYLCATSMRDTQYFGPGTRLTVL.